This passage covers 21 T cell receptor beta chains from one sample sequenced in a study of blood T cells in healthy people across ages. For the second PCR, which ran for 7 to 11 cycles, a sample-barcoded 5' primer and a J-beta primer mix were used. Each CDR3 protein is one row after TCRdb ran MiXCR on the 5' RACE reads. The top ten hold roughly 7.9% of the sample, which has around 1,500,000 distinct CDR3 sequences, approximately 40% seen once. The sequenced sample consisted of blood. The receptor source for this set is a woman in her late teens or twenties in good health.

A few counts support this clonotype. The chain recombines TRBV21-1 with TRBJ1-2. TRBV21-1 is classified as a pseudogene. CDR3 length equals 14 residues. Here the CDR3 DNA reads TGTGCCAGCAGCAAATACGAGGTTAACTATGGCTACACCTTC. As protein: CASSKYEVNYGYTF.

The CDR3 is CASSQGGTGETQYF. CDR3 nucleotide sequence: TGTGCCAGCAGCCAGGGGGGTACCGGAGAGACCCAGTACTTC. The chain employs TRBV9 and TRBJ2-5, with D possibly TRBD1 on 7 matching bases. The germline V and J ends were trimmed by 4 bases and 4 bases, with 14 bases remaining between them. Germline loops: CDR1 SGDLS, CDR2 YYNGEE. This CDR3 contains 14 residues.

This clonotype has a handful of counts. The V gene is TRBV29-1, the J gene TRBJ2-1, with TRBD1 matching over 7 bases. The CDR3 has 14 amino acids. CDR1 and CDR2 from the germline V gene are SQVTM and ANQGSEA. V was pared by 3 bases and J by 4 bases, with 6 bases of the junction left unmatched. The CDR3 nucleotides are TGCAGCGTTGACGCCGGGACAGAATACAATGAGCAGTTCTTC. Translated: CSVDAGTEYNEQFF.

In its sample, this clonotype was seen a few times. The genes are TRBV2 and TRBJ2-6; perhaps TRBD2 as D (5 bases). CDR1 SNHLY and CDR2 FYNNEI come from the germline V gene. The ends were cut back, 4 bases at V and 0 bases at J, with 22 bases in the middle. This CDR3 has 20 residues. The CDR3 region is CASSGYTRTGKLSGANVLTF. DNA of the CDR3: TGTGCCAGCAGTGGCTATACTCGGACGGGGAAACTCTCTGGGGCCAACGTCCTGACTTTC.

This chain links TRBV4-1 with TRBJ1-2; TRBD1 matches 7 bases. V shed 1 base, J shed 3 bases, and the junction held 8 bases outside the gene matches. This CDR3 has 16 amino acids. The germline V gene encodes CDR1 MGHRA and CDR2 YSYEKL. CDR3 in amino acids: CASSQVGGQGDYGYTF. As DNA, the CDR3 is TGCGCCAGCAGCCAAGTAGGGGGTCAGGGGGACTATGGCTACACCTTC.

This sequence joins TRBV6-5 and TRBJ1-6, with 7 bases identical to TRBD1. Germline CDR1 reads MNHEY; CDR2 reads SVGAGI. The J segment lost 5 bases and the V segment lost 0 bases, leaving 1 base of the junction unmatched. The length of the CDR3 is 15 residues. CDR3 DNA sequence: TGTGCCAGCAGTTACTCAGGACAGGATAATTCACCCCTCCACTTT. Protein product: CASSYSGQDNSPLHF.

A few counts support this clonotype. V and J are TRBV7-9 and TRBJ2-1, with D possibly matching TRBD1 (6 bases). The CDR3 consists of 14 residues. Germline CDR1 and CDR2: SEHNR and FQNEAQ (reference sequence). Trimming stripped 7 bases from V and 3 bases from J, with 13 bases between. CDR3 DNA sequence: TGTGCCAGCAAGGGGGAACTACTCTACAATGAGCAGTTCTTC. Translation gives CASKGELLYNEQFF.

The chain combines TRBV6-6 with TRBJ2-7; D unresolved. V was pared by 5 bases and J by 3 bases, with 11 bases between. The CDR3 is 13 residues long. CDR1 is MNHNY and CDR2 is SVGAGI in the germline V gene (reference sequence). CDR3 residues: CASSGPNLYEQYF. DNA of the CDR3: TGTGCCAGCAGTGGGCCGAACCTCTACGAGCAGTACTTC.

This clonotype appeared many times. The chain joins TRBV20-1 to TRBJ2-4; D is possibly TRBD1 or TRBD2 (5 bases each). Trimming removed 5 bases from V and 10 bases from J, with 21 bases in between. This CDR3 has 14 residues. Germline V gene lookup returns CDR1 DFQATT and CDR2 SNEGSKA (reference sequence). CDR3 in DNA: TGCAGTGCTTGGGACCCACTACAGGAATCGATTCAGTACTTC. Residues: CSAWDPLQESIQYF.

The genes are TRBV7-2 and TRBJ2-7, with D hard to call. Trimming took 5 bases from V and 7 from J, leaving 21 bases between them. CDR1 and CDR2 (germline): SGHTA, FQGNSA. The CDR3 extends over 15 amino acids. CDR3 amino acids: CASSPLLSLPLEQYF. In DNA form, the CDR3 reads TGTGCCAGCAGCCCCCTTTTGAGTCTTCCCCTGGAGCAGTACTTC.

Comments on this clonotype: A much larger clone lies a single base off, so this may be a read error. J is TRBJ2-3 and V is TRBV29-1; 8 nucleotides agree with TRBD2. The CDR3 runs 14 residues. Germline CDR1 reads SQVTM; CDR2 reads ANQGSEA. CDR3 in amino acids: CGVERAGGGDTQYF. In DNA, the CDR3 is TGCGGCGTTGAAAGGGCGGGAGGCGGAGATACGCAGTATTTT.

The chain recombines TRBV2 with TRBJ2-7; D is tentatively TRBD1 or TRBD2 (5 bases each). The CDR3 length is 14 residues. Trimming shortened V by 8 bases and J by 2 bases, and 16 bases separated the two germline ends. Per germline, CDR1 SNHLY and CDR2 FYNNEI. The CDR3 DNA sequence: TGTGCCAGCTTTACCGGGACCGCCGCCTACGAGCAGTACTTC. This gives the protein CASFTGTAAYEQYF. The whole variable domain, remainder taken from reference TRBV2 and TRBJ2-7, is EPEVTQTPSHQVTQMGQEVILRCVPISNHLYFYWYRQILGQKVEFLVSFYNNEISEKSEIFDDQFSVERPDGSNFTLKIRSTKLEDSAMYFCASFTGTAAYEQYFGPGTRLTVT.

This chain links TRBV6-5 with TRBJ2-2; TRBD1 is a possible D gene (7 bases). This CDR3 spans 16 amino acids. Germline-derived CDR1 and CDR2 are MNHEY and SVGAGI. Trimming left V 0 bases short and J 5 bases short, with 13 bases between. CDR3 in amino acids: CASSYSRQGGTGELFF. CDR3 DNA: TGTGCCAGCAGTTACTCGAGGCAGGGGGGAACCGGGGAGCTGTTTTTT.

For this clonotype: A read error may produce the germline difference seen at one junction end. The CDR3 DNA sequence: TGCAGCGTTCCGGGTACTAGCATAGATACGCAGTATTTT. It encodes CSVPGTSIDTQYF. The chain has TRBV29-1 and TRBJ2-3; D is possibly TRBD2 (6 bases). Germline V lookup: CDR1 SQVTM, CDR2 ANQGSEA. CDR3 size: 13 residues.

The CDR3 protein is CASSDPRGMETQYF. The CDR3 DNA is TGTGCCAGCAGTGACCCACGGGGGATGGAGACCCAGTACTTC. The chain links TRBV25-1 to TRBJ2-5; weak D call: TRBD2 (6 bases). Trimming removed 3 bases from V and 5 bases from J, with 13 bases in between. The CDR3 contains 14 residues. The germline V gene has CDR1 MGHDK and CDR2 SYGVNS.

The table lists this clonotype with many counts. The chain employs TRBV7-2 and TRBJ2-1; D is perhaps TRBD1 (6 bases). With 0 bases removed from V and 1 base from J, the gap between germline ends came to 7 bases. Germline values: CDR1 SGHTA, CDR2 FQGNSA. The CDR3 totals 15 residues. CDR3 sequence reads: CASSLAQGSYNEQFF. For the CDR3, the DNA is TGTGCCAGCAGCTTAGCACAGGGTTCCTACAATGAGCAGTTCTTC.

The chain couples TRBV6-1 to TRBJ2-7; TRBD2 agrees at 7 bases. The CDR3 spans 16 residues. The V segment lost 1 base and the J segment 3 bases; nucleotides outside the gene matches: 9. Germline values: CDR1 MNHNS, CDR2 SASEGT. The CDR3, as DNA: TGTGCCAGCAGTGAAGGCCCCAGGACTAGAGGCTACGAGCAGTACTTC. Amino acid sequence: CASSEGPRTRGYEQYF.

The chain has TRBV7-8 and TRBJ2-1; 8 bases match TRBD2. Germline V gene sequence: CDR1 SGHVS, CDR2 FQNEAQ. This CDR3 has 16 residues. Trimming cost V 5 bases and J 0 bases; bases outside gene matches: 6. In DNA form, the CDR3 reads TGTGCCAGCAGCCATGGAGCGGGAGTCTCCTACAATGAGCAGTTCTTC. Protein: CASSHGAGVSYNEQFF.

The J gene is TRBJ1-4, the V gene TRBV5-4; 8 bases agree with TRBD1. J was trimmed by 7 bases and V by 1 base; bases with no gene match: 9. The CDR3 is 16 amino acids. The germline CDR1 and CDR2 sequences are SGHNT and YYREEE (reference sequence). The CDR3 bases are TGTGCCAGCAGCTTGAAACAGGGGGAGCAAGGTGAAAAACTGTTTTTT. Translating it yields CASSLKQGEQGEKLFF.

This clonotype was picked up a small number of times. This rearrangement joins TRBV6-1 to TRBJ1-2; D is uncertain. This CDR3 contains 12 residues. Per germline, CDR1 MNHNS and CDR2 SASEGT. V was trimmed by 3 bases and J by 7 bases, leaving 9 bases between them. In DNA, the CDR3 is TGTGCCAGCAGTGATTATTCTCCTGGCTACACCTTC. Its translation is CASSDYSPGYTF.

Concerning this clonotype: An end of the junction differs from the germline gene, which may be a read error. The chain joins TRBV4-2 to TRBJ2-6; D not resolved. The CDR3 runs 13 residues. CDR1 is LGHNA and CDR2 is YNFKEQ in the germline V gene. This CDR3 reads CASSQAWANILTF. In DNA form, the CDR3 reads TGTGCCAGCAGCCAGGCGTGGGCCAACATCCTGACTTTC.